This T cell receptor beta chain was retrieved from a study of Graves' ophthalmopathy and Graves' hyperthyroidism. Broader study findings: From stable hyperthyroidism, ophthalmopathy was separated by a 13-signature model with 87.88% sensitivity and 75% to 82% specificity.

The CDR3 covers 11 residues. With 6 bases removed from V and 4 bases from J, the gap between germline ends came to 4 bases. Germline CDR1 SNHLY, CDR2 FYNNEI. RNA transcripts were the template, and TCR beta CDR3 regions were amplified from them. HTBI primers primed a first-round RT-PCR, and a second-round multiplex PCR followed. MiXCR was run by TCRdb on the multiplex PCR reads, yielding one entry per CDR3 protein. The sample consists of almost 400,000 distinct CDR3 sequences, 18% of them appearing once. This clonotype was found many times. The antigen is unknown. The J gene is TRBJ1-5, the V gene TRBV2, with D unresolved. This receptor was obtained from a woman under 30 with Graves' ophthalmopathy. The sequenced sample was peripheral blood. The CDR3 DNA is TGTGCCAGCAGGGTGAATCAGCCCCAGCATTTT. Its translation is CASRVNQPQHF.